The entry below gives a single T cell receptor beta chain sequence along with its context. Its antigen is not known. One entry per CDR3 protein, called by TCRdb with MiXCR from the RT-PCR reads. Of 30,000 to 40,000 distinct CDR3 sequences detected, approximately 54% appear once; the ten largest clones hold roughly 4.3%. The sample belongs to a study of yellow fever vaccine responses in identical twins. General study results and limits: Twins reportedly had a vaccine T cell response that seemed partly convergent, partly personalized.

The clonotype was recovered from a woman aged 18 to 35 who received the yellow fever vaccine. The sample in question was T cells from blood (PBMCs), unsorted or a sorted subset (not recorded which), obtained before or after yellow fever vaccination (not recorded which).

CDR3 DNA: TGTGCCAGCAGTTTTGGGGGTACGCAGTATTTT. This gives the protein CASSFGGTQYF. The V gene is TRBV27, the J gene TRBJ2-3; possibly TRBD1 or TRBD2 for D (5 bases each). There are 11 residues in the CDR3. Germline V CDR1 and CDR2: MNHEY, SMNVEV (reference sequence). Trimming removed 3 bases at V and 8 bases at J, with 6 bases between.